The clone carrying this T cell receptor (beta chain) was found many times. Its antigen remains unidentified. A junction boundary mismatches the germline segment, possibly from a read error. Via MiXCR, TCRdb re-called the multiplex PCR reads, giving one row per CDR3 protein. The data hold 250,000 or so distinct CDR3 sequences, with 30% to 35% observed a single time. The data were obtained in a study of breast tumors, draining lymph nodes, adjacent tissues. Regarding the study as a whole: Tumor TCR diversity was below lymph nodes but above nontumor tissue.

Samples came from axillary lymph nodes draining the breast cancer. The receptor was derived from a female donor with breast cancer. Some clones in this sample may be carry-over from other donors' samples. Specimen: axillary lymph node tissue.

This CDR3 is CASSPDIDTGELFF. CDR3 bases: TGTGCTAGCAGCCCAGACATTGACACCGGGGAGCTGTTTTTT. The chain couples TRBV7-7 to TRBJ2-2, with D hard to call. CDR3 size: 14 residues. Germline V CDR1 and CDR2: SSHAT, FNYEAQ (reference sequence).